The present TCR beta chain was sequenced within a study of neurological immune-mediated disorders. Time point meaning: technical triplicate 2. The ends lost 7 bases at V and 5 bases at J; junction bases unmatched: 8. Germline CDR1 reads MNHNS; CDR2 reads SASEGT. The CDR3 is 14 residues long. This clonotype was seen more than once but under ten times. TCRdb re-called the 5' RACE reads with MiXCR, one entry per CDR3 protein. The data contain about 59,000 distinct CDR3 sequences, about 25% of them singletons. Source material: PBMCs. This chain uses TRBV6-1 with TRBJ1-2, with TRBD1 identical over 9 bases. This sequence was found in a man in his sixties with HTLV-1-associated myelopathy (HAM/TSP). CDR3 bases: TGTGCCAGCATACCGACAGGGGGATGGTATGGCTACACCTTC. Protein product: CASIPTGGWYGYTF.